Here is one T cell receptor beta chain with its context. The data originate from a study of T cell changes during pregnancy in multiple sclerosis. Clones were sequenced by immunoSEQ multiplex PCR, and TCRdb holds only the in-frame ones, with some missing. The table includes 40,000 or so clones, 90% detected once. The germline V gene has CDR1 SQVTM and CDR2 ANQGSEA. The CDR3 covers 15 residues. With 3 bases removed from V and 4 bases from J, the gap between germline ends came to 15 bases. The sequence was collected from a female donor with multiple sclerosis, enrolled in a pregnancy study. This sequence joins TRBV29-1 and TRBJ2-2, with a possible D match to TRBD1 (6 bases). The sample was CD8+ T cells from peripheral blood mononuclear cells, taken in the first trimester of pregnancy. The CDR3 here is CSVESQGLFTGELFF. Written as DNA, the CDR3 is TGCAGCGTTGAGTCCCAGGGGCTCTTCACCGGGGAGCTGTTTTTT.